A single sample gave rise to the 23 T cell receptor beta chains below, sequenced in a study of T cells in localized non-small cell lung cancer. The method was immunoSEQ multiplex PCR; TCRdb's version includes in-frame clones alone and lacks a portion of them. The sample holds 1,200 or so clones, approximately 21% seen once. The input for sequencing was normal lung tissue next to the tumor, taken before any cancer treatment. The receptors shown here come from a man between 40 and 70 years old with stage I squamous cell lung carcinoma.

This chain links TRBV18 with TRBJ2-5, with a possible D match to TRBD1 (7 bases). Trimming left V 2 bases short and J 5 bases short, with 18 bases between. Germline V lookup: CDR1 KGHSH, CDR2 LQKENI. The CDR3 contains 16 residues. The CDR3 DNA reads as TGTGCCAGCTCACCAACGGGACAGCCTGCGGGGGAGACCCAGTACTTC. This sequence encodes CASSPTGQPAGETQYF.

This clone was observed a few times. The gene calls are TRBV9 and TRBJ1-2; maybe TRBD1 (5 bases). Germline CDR1 is SGDLS and CDR2 is YYNGEE. The CDR3 covers 16 residues. The V end lost 3 bases, the J end lost 6 bases, and 21 bases lay between the germline ends. The CDR3 here is CASSGPQRGALDGYTF. The DNA of the CDR3 is TGTGCCAGCAGCGGTCCTCAAAGGGGCGCGCTAGATGGCTACACCTTC.

The chain employs TRBV28 and TRBJ1-1; D not resolved. V was trimmed by 3 bases and J by 0 bases, leaving 5 bases between them. Germline V gene lookup returns CDR1 MDHEN and CDR2 SYDVKM. There are 13 residues in the CDR3. The CDR3 is CASSFSMNTEAFF. The CDR3 nucleotides are TGTGCCAGCAGTTTTTCTATGAACACTGAAGCTTTCTTT.

This clone is categorized as large. The chain is built from TRBV19 and TRBJ1-2; 8 nucleotides line up with TRBD1. The CDR3 length is 14 residues. In germline, CDR1 is LNHDA, CDR2 SQIVND (reference sequence). V gave up 9 bases and J gave up 6 bases; unmatched junction bases: 12. DNA of the CDR3: TGTGCCAGCCGCGCTCATCAGGGGGCGAATGGCTACACCTTC. It yields the protein CASRAHQGANGYTF.

The chain recombines TRBV28 with TRBJ1-5, with D tentatively TRBD1 (5 bases). Trimming took 5 bases from V and 5 from J, leaving 19 bases between them. Germline lookup yields CDR1 MDHEN and CDR2 SYDVKM. The CDR3 sequence is 16 residues long. In nucleotides, the CDR3 is TGTGCCAGCAGTACAACCAGGGAGCTGCTCCATCAGCCCCAGCATTTT. It encodes CASSTTRELLHQPQHF.

The chain links TRBV23-1 to TRBJ2-3, with D tentatively TRBD1 or TRBD2 (6 bases each). TRBV23-1 is annotated as an ORF whose role is uncertain. The CDR3 covers 13 residues. V was shortened by 6 bases and J by 9 bases, with 16 bases between the two germline ends. CDR3 DNA: TGCGCCAGCAGCCGCAACAGGGAGGCGACGCAGTATTTT. Protein sequence: CASSRNREATQYF.

The rearrangement links TRBV19 to TRBJ2-3; D call uncertain. This CDR3 comprises 14 residues. Trimming took off 0 bases at V and 6 bases at J, with 10 bases between the two ends. The germline V gene encodes CDR1 LNHDA and CDR2 SQIVND (reference sequence). The CDR3 protein is CASSIEGPGDTQYF. DNA for the CDR3: TGTGCCAGTAGTATAGAGGGCCCCGGGGATACGCAGTATTTT.

The V call is TRBV29-1, the J call TRBJ1-2; 8 bases agree with TRBD1. J gave up 3 bases and V 4 bases, and 19 bases lay outside the gene matches. The CDR3 covers 18 residues. CDR1 is SQVTM, CDR2 ANQGSEA, per germline. CDR3 sequence reads: CSVGLRLPSRGLDYGYTF. CDR3 bases: TGCAGCGTTGGTTTGCGATTACCAAGCAGGGGGCTAGACTATGGCTACACCTTC.

This clone occurred a few times. The V gene is TRBV11-3, the J gene TRBJ2-7; 7 bases fit TRBD1. This CDR3 contains 14 residues. V was clipped by 5 bases and J by 7 bases; unmatched bases: 11. Germline assignment: CDR1 SGHNT and CDR2 YENEEA. The CDR3 loop is CASSAVGGMGEQYF. The CDR3, as DNA: TGTGCCAGCAGCGCCGTAGGGGGCATGGGAGAGCAGTACTTC.

This clone is judged medium-sized. This chain joins TRBV11-3 and TRBJ2-3, with D tentatively TRBD1 (6 bases). V was trimmed by 0 bases and J by 3 bases, leaving 7 bases between them. The CDR3 covers 14 residues. Germline V gene sequence: CDR1 SGHNT, CDR2 YENEEA. CDR3 in amino acids: CASSLDRGTDTQYF. The CDR3 nucleotides are TGTGCCAGCAGCTTAGACAGGGGAACAGATACGCAGTATTTT. The full variable domain, its missing parts supplied by reference TRBV11-3 and TRBJ2-3, is EAGVVQSPRYKIIEKKQPVAFWCNPISGHNTLYWYLQNLGQGPELLIRYENEEAVDDSQLPKDRFSAERLKGVDSTLKIQPAELGDSAVYLCASSLDRGTDTQYFGPGTRLTVL.

This clone appeared many times. Other DNA variants within this sample encode the same CDR3. This chain connects TRBV12-5 to TRBJ1-1, with D possibly TRBD1 on 5 matching bases. The CDR3 extends over 17 amino acids. V lost 11 bases, J lost 6 bases, and 31 bases lay in between. CDR1 and CDR2 from the germline V gene are LGHNT and FRNRAP. The CDR3 protein is CARGLGGTGARGAEAFF. The DNA for the CDR3 is TGTGCTCGGGGTTTGGGGGGGACMGGGGCAAGGGGAGCTGAAGCTTTCTTT.

This clone qualifies as hyperexpanded. This sequence joins TRBV4-1 and TRBJ1-1; 7 bases map to TRBD1. V gave up 0 bases and J gave up 10 bases; unmatched junction bases: 11. The V gene's germline CDR1 is MGHRA and CDR2 YSYEKL. This CDR3 has 15 residues. In DNA, the CDR3 is TGCGCCAGCAGCCAAGACGAAGGGGGCGCGGAGTTAGCTTTCTTT. It codes for CASSQDEGGAELAFF.

The sample holds a few counts of this clone. This rearrangement joins TRBV6-8 to TRBJ1-2; the D gene is possibly TRBD1 (5 bases). The germline CDR1 and CDR2 sequences are MNHGY and SAAAGT. The CDR3 is 13 residues long. The ends were cut back, 2 bases at V and 4 bases at J, with 8 bases in the middle. The CDR3 nucleotides are TGTGCCAGCAGTTACGGGACCACCTATGGCTACACCTTC. Translated: CASSYGTTYGYTF.

The V gene is TRBV19, the J gene TRBJ2-7, with D perhaps matching TRBD1 (5 bases). This CDR3 is built from 11 residues. Germline V gene lookup returns CDR1 LNHDA and CDR2 SQIVND (reference sequence). Deletions cut 3 bases from V and 10 bases from J, with 10 bases between. The CDR3 loop reads CASSIFGQQYF. DNA for the CDR3: TGTGCCAGTAGTATTTTTGGACAACAGTACTTC.

This clone appeared a few times. The chain is built from TRBV11-3 and TRBJ1-1; TRBD1 agrees at 9 bases. The germline gives CDR1 SGHNT, CDR2 YENEEA. The CDR3 covers 17 residues. Trimming took 3 bases from V and 1 from J; bases not matched to a gene: 9. For the CDR3, the DNA is TGTGCCAGCAGCTTGGGGACCGGGACAGGGAGGAACACTGAAGCTTTCTTT. Protein product: CASSLGTGTGRNTEAFF.

This clone was found a few times. The chain combines TRBV28 with TRBJ1-5; possibly TRBD1 for D (6 bases). The CDR3 loop spans 15 amino acids. Germline V gives CDR1 MDHEN, CDR2 SYDVKM. V was cut by 3 bases and J by 4 bases, with 13 bases left in between. The CDR3 region is CASSFSTGPNQPQHF. The CDR3 nucleotides are TGTGCCAGCAGTTTCAGTACAGGGCCGAATCAGCCCCAGCATTTT.

This clone was seen just once. The CDR3: CAIEGDNTGELFF. Written as DNA, the CDR3 is TGTGCTATAGAAGGGGATAACACCGGGGAGCTGTTTTTT. This chain connects TRBV12-5 to TRBJ2-2, with a possible D match to TRBD1 (5 bases). V lost 10 bases and J 2 bases, leaving 11 bases between the germline ends. This CDR3 region has 13 residues. The V gene's germline CDR1 is LGHNT and CDR2 FRNRAP.

The CDR3 spells CASSLYSPDRVYGYTF. In DNA form, the CDR3 reads TGTGCCAGCAGCCTATATAGCCCTGACAGGGTCTATGGCTACACCTTC. This sequence joins TRBV11-3 and TRBJ1-2; 7 bases are shared with TRBD1. The V gene end was trimmed by 5 bases and the J gene end by 4 bases; junction bases not matched to a gene: 13. The CDR3 runs 16 residues. Germline V gene sequence: CDR1 SGHNT, CDR2 YENEEA.

The rearrangement uses TRBV28 and TRBJ1-5; 8 bases agree with TRBD1. Germline V gene lookup returns CDR1 MDHEN and CDR2 SYDVKM. The ends lost 5 bases at V and 4 bases at J; junction bases unmatched: 10. This CDR3 is built from 16 residues. CDR3 loop: CASSLFWDRKNQPQHF. CDR3 coding DNA: TGTGCCAGCAGTCTCTTCTGGGACAGGAAAAATCAGCCCCAGCATTTT.

The chain has TRBV29-1 and TRBJ1-2; 9 bases line up with TRBD1. V lost 6 bases and J lost 5; bases outside the gene matches: 10. Germline-derived CDR1 and CDR2 are SQVTM and ANQGSEA. This CDR3 is 14 amino acids long. The CDR3, as DNA: TGCAGCGTCGGACAGGGGCTATTGGGATATGGCTACACCTTC. It codes for CSVGQGLLGYGYTF. The full variable domain, completed using reference TRBV29-1 and TRBJ1-2, is SAVISQKPSRDICQRGTSLTIQCQVDSQVTMMFWYRQQPGQSLTLIATANQGSEATYESGFVIDKFPISRPNLTFSTLTVSNMSPEDSSIYLCSVGQGLLGYGYTFGSGTRLTVV.

This clone is labeled large (0.1 to 1%). The V call is TRBV6-8, the J call TRBJ1-1, with D hard to call. Trimming left V 5 bases short and J 0 bases short, with 10 bases between. CDR3 size: 14 residues. In germline, CDR1 is MNHGY, CDR2 SAAAGT. CDR3 sequence (DNA): TGTGCCAGCAGTGCCGGTTATCTGAACACTGAAGCTTTCTTT. Protein product: CASSAGYLNTEAFF.

This clone appeared once. The chain couples TRBV5-1 to TRBJ1-3, with 11 bases identical to TRBD1. The germline gives CDR1 SGHRS, CDR2 YFSETQ. V gave up 4 bases and J gave up 6 bases; unmatched junction bases: 6. The CDR3 totals 15 residues. The chain's CDR3 is CASSSRDRGTNTIYF. In DNA, the CDR3 is TGCGCCAGCAGCAGCCGGGACAGGGGGACAAACACCATATATTTT. Combining the CDR3 with reference TRBV5-1 and TRBJ1-3 gives the whole variable domain KAGVTQTPRYLIKTRGQQVTLSCSPISGHRSVSWYQQTPGQGLQFLFEYFSETQRNKGNFPGRFSGRQFSNSRSEMNVSTLELGDSALYLCASSSRDRGTNTIYFGEGSWLTVV.

As for this clone: The junction departs from the called germline gene at one end, perhaps through a read error. The gene calls are TRBV5-1 and TRBJ1-3; D perhaps matches TRBD1 (5 bases). This CDR3 contains 14 residues. Germline-derived CDR1 and CDR2 are SGHRS and YFSETQ. The CDR3 sequence is CASRLGPSGNTIYF. CDR3 DNA sequence: TGCGCCAGCAGGTTGGGACCCTCTGGAAACACCATATATTTT. The full variable domain, with the rest looked up from reference TRBV5-1 and TRBJ1-3, is KAGVTQTPRYLIKTRGQQVTLSCSPISGHRSVSWYQQTPGQGLQFLFEYFSETQRNKGNFPGRFSGRQFSNSRSEMNVSTLELGDSALYLCASRLGPSGNTIYFGEGSWLTVV.